This T cell receptor (beta chain) emerged from a study of monozygotic twins with inflammatory bowel disease. Researchers used 3500 ng of total RNA for each TCR library. TCRdb reprocessed the 5' RACE reads, keeping one entry per CDR3 protein, no DNA. The sample table sets out fewer than 550,000 distinct CDR3 sequences. Study-level findings and limits: On the inverse Simpson index, IBD patients scored lower for TCRbeta diversity than healthy co-twins. Immunosuppressive treatment differences may have increased patient repertoire variability.

This CDR3 is 16 amino acids long. CDR1 is DFQATT, CDR2 SNEGSKA, per germline (reference sequence). As to this clonotype: As yet, its antigen is unknown.

The chain joins TRBV20-1 to TRBJ2-1; lacking DNA, the TRBD1 call made by TCRdb goes unchecked. This sequence originates from a human donor with ulcerative colitis or Crohn's disease, or a healthy co-twin of an affected twin (not recorded which). Sequenced input: blood. Here the CDR3 reads CSAAKDGTDVYNEQFF.